This T cell receptor (beta chain) was retrieved from a study of PD-1 blockade in classical Hodgkin lymphoma. The CDR3 contains 13 residues. V was clipped by 5 bases and J by 5 bases, with 12 bases between them. CDR1 PRHDT and CDR2 FYEKMQ come from the germline V gene (reference sequence). Profiled with immunoSEQ multiplex PCR; TCRdb holds only in-frame clones, not every one. The table records about 23,000 clones, 88% of them present only once. Time point defined: cycle 4 day 1 (C4D1), after more than five weeks of nivolumab. Relapse was seen in all patients after autologous stem cell transplantation, and brentuximab vedotin exposure was variable. The patients, who had relapsed/refractory classical Hodgkin lymphoma, achieved best responses of complete response, partial response or progressive disease. As concerns this clone: The antigen remains unidentified.

Study-wide results and limits: Why the repertoires differ is still unclear, perhaps disease activity or prior therapy. The CD4+ diversity rise by C4D1 was clearest in complete responders. At baseline, newly diagnosed patients reportedly showed less TCR diversity than healthy donors.

V gene TRBV13 combines with J gene TRBJ1-1; possibly TRBD1 for D (5 bases). This receptor was identified in a human donor with classical Hodgkin lymphoma. The starting material was peripheral blood mononuclear cells (PBMCs), obtained before the fourth cycle of nivolumab. The CDR3, as DNA: TGTGCCAGCAGCCCCCCCGGGGGTACTGAAGCTTTCTTT. It encodes CASSPPGGTEAFF.